These 20 T cell receptor beta chains originate from one sample sequenced in a study of blood T cell repertoires in COVID-19. Generated by immunoSEQ multiplex PCR, the TCRdb table keeps only in-frame clones and is missing some. The sample lists 90,000 to 150,000 clones; less than 90% were seen once. Sequencing used peripheral blood. The receptors stem from an elderly man with acute or convalescent COVID-19.

The genes are TRBV19 and TRBJ2-1; possibly TRBD1 for D (5 bases). V lost 3 bases, J lost 7 bases, and 10 bases lay in between. Per germline, CDR1 LNHDA and CDR2 SQIVND (reference sequence). This CDR3 has 13 residues. The CDR3 bases are TGTGCCAGTAGTATTCAGGGCTTAAATGAGCAGTTCTTC. Translated, it gives CASSIQGLNEQFF.

This clone showed up just once. The chain recombines TRBV11-2 with TRBJ1-2; D call uncertain. V lost 0 bases and J 2 bases, leaving 10 bases between the germline ends. The CDR3 sequence is 15 residues long. Germline lookup yields CDR1 SGHAT and CDR2 FQNNGV. CDR3 bases: TGTGCCAGCAGCTTAGAGTGGGCAGGCAACTATGGCTACACCTTC. It translates to CASSLEWAGNYGYTF.

The V call is TRBV2, the J call TRBJ1-1, with 7 bases that match TRBD1. The CDR3 spans 12 residues. Germline CDR1 reads SNHLY; CDR2 reads FYNNEI. The V segment lost 6 bases and the J segment 6 bases; nucleotides outside the gene matches: 4. CDR3 coding DNA: TGTGCCAGCAGGATAGGACAGGCTGAAGCTTTCTTT. Its translation: CASRIGQAEAFF.

This clone appeared a single time. The rearrangement joins TRBV5-6 to TRBJ2-2; 14 bases map to TRBD2. The CDR3 is 16 residues long. Per the germline V gene, CDR1 is SGHDT and CDR2 is YYEEEE. V was clipped by 3 bases and J by 5 bases; unmatched bases: 3. CDR3 sequence reads: CASSSGLAGATGELFF. CDR3 bases: TGTGCCAGCAGCTCGGGACTAGCGGGAGCAACCGGGGAGCTGTTTTTT.

The chain combines TRBV7-2 with TRBJ1-2; 9 bases are shared with TRBD1. The CDR3 length is 15 residues. V shed 4 bases, J shed 6 bases, and the junction held 9 bases outside the gene matches. Per germline, CDR1 SGHTA and CDR2 FQGNSA. The CDR3 DNA is TGTGCCAGCAGCTCGGGACAGGGAACCCCCCATGGCTACACCTTC. Protein product: CASSSGQGTPHGYTF. Based on the CDR3 plus reference TRBV7-2 and TRBJ1-2, the full variable domain is GAGVSQSPSNKVTEKGKDVELRCDPISGHTALYWYRQSLGQGLEFLIYFQGNSAPDKSGLPSDRFSAERTGGSVSTLTIQRTQQEDSAVYLCASSSGQGTPHGYTFGSGTRLTVV.

This rearrangement joins TRBV6-1 to TRBJ2-7; TRBD1 agrees at 10 bases. Germline V lookup: CDR1 MNHNS, CDR2 SASEGT. The trim removed 3 bases at V and 1 base at J, leaving 3 bases unmatched. This CDR3 is 15 amino acids long. The CDR3 region has the DNA TGTGCCAGCAGTGACCAGGACAGGGGGTCCTACGAGCAGTACTTC. Translated, it gives CASSDQDRGSYEQYF.

This chain uses TRBV12-3 or TRBV12-4 with TRBJ2-2; 7 bases are shared with TRBD2. Trimming removed 8 bases from V and 4 bases from J; junction bases left unmatched: 4. The CDR3 contains 13 residues. In DNA form, the CDR3 reads TGTGCCAGCGGTAGGGAGGGCACCGGGGAGCTGTTTTTT. Its translation: CASGREGTGELFF.

The rearrangement uses TRBV5-1 and TRBJ2-7, with D possibly matching TRBD1 (6 bases). The CDR3 runs 15 residues. The V end lost 0 bases, the J end lost 9 bases, and 19 bases lay between the germline ends. The germline V gene has CDR1 SGHRS and CDR2 YFSETQ. CDR3 bases: TGCGCCAGCAGCTTGGTACCGGGCCAACAGGGTGGGCAGTACTTC. Translation gives CASSLVPGQQGGQYF.

The chain recombines TRBV28 with TRBJ2-7; tentative D call: TRBD2 (6 bases). Trimming pared 8 bases from V and 1 base from J, leaving 15 bases between. The CDR3 runs 14 residues. Per the germline V gene, CDR1 is MDHEN and CDR2 is SYDVKM. CDR3 coding DNA: TGTGCCAGCCGCACTCCGGCGGGGTCCTACGAGCAGTACTTC. This sequence encodes CASRTPAGSYEQYF.

The V call is TRBV3-1 (or the pseudogene TRBV3-2), the J call TRBJ1-2; D gene ambiguous. Germline V gene data show CDR1 as LGHDT and CDR2 as YNNKEL (reference sequence). Deletions cut 1 base from V and 4 bases from J, with 13 bases between. The CDR3 consists of 15 residues. The CDR3 reads CASSQGPRRLYGYTF. In nucleotides, the CDR3 is TGTGCCAGCAGCCAAGGCCCCCGCAGGCTCTATGGCTACACCTTC.

The rearrangement uses TRBV6-5 and TRBJ1-5, with TRBD1 as a possible D gene (5 bases). V lost 6 bases and J 1 base, leaving 13 bases between the germline ends. CDR3 length: 15 amino acids. Per the germline V gene, CDR1 is MNHEY and CDR2 is SVGAGI. In DNA, the CDR3 is TGTGCCAGCAGGGCAGGGCAGGGCAGCAATCAGCCCCAGCATTTT. This codes for CASRAGQGSNQPQHF.

Comments on this clone: This sample also contains other DNA sequences that code for the same CDR3. The genes are TRBV19 and TRBJ1-2; 9 nucleotides match TRBD1. The V gene end was trimmed by 4 bases and the J gene end by 4 bases; junction bases not matched to a gene: 4. Germline V gene lookup returns CDR1 LNHDA and CDR2 SQIVND (reference sequence). This CDR3 comprises 14 residues. The CDR3 DNA is TGTGCCAGTAGTAGACAGGGGGTCGGCTATGGCTACACCTTC. This gives the protein CASSRQGVGYGYTF.

The V gene is TRBV10-3, the J gene TRBJ1-1; D perhaps matches TRBD1 (5 bases). CDR3 length: 13 amino acids. Trimming took 4 bases from V and 1 from J, leaving 7 bases between them. Per germline, CDR1 ENHRY and CDR2 SYGVKD. CDR3 DNA: TGTGCCATCAGTGTTGGACAGAACACTGAAGCTTTCTTT. The encoded protein is CAISVGQNTEAFF.

V is TRBV7-2 and J is TRBJ2-2; 12 bases are shared with TRBD2. Trimming took 4 bases from V and 7 from J; bases not matched to a gene: 10. The CDR3 extends over 17 amino acids. In germline, CDR1 is SGHTA, CDR2 FQGNSA. The CDR3 region has the DNA TGTGCCAGCAGCTCGACTAGCGGGAGTCTTTCCGTCGGGGAGCTGTTTTTT. This codes for CASSSTSGSLSVGELFF.

This chain connects TRBV7-9 to TRBJ1-1, with a possible D match to TRBD1 (5 bases). The CDR3 contains 14 residues. The germline V gene encodes CDR1 SEHNR and CDR2 FQNEAQ (reference sequence). V shed 5 bases and J shed 9 bases, with 19 bases lying between them. The chain's CDR3 is CASSLLLGGTQAFF. In DNA form, the CDR3 reads TGTGCCAGCAGCCTCCTCTTAGGCGGGACCCAAGCTTTCTTT.

As DNA, the CDR3 is TGTGCCACCGGGGGGAATAAGAACACTGAAGCTTTCTTT. Translated, it gives CATGGNKNTEAFF. This sequence joins TRBV24-1 and TRBJ1-1; tentatively, D is TRBD1 (5 bases). CDR3 length equals 13 residues. The germline V gene encodes CDR1 KGHDR and CDR2 SFDVKD. V was cut by 9 bases and J by 1 base, with 11 bases left in between.

The J gene is TRBJ1-2, the V gene TRBV19, with unresolved D. There are 13 residues in the CDR3. V lost 0 bases, J lost 4 bases, and 6 bases lay in between. Germline V gene lookup returns CDR1 LNHDA and CDR2 SQIVND (reference sequence). The CDR3 reads CASSIDLAYGYTF. DNA of the CDR3: TGTGCCAGTAGTATAGATCTGGCCTATGGCTACACCTTC. The whole variable domain, filled in from reference TRBV19 and TRBJ1-2, reads DGGITQSPKYLFRKEGQNVTLSCEQNLNHDAMYWYRQDPGQGLRLIYYSQIVNDFQKGDIAEGYSVSREKKESFPLTVTSAQKNPTAFYLCASSIDLAYGYTFGSGTRLTVV.

This clone was detected only once. The V call is TRBV29-1, the J call TRBJ1-1, with 7 bases matching TRBD1. The V gene's germline CDR1 is SQVTM and CDR2 ANQGSEA. Germline trimming cut 6 bases from V and 2 bases from J; bases unmatched to any gene: 6. There are 13 residues in the CDR3. CDR3 nucleotides: TGCAGCGTCGCACAGGGGCTAAACACTGAAGCTTTCTTT. Residues: CSVAQGLNTEAFF.

This clone was seen once. The genes are TRBV9 and TRBJ1-6, with D maybe TRBD1 (6 bases). The CDR3 consists of 15 residues. V was shortened by 3 bases and J by 3 bases, with 10 bases between the two germline ends. The germline V gene has CDR1 SGDLS and CDR2 YYNGEE. CDR3 DNA sequence: TGTGCCAGCAGCGCCAGGACAGACTATAATTCACCCCTCCACTTT. Encoded protein: CASSARTDYNSPLHF.

The rearrangement links TRBV7-2 to TRBJ1-6; D not resolved. Germline CDR1 and CDR2: SGHTA and FQGNSA. This CDR3 is built from 15 residues. V was clipped by 4 bases and J by 10 bases, with 17 bases between them. CDR3 in amino acids: CASSSPAGIGSPLHF. CDR3 in DNA: TGTGCCAGCAGCTCGCCGGCGGGGATTGGGTCACCCCTCCACTTT.